Ten or more counts support the clone carrying this T cell receptor beta chain. Its cognate antigen is unknown. This sample was included in a study of Graves' ophthalmopathy and Graves' hyperthyroidism. Investigators amplified TCR beta CDR3 regions from RNA transcripts. Second-round multiplex PCR came after a first-round RT-PCR that employed HTBI primers. TCRdb processed the multiplex PCR reads anew with MiXCR; each CDR3 protein has one entry. This table holds 600,000 to 950,000 distinct CDR3 sequences, 40% found once. Every ophthalmopathy donor presented moderate-to-severe activity, CAS ≥3, NOSPECS ≥4 and duration under 3 months. Additional autoimmune diseases, uncontrolled infections, pregnancy or lactation disqualified patients. Clinicians diagnosed using symptoms, serum thyroxine, TRAb, thyroid ultrasound and orbital computed tomography. Study results and limitations: As the model predicted ophthalmopathy progression, it achieved a sensitivity of roughly 69% and a specificity of roughly 72%.

CDR3 length: 15 amino acids. Per germline, CDR1 SGDLS and CDR2 YYNGEE. V lost 0 bases and J lost 6, with 10 bases in between. This chain uses TRBV9 with TRBJ1-6; D remains unclear. This clonotype originated in an adult man with Graves' ophthalmopathy. Sequenced sample: peripheral blood. The CDR3 loop reads CASSVEGGPNSPLHF. As DNA, the CDR3 is TGTGCCAGCAGCGTAGAAGGCGGACCTAATTCACCCCTCCACTTT.